These 20 T cell receptor beta chains share one sample of origin, sequenced in a study. MiXCR, applied by TCRdb to the RT-PCR reads, yields one record per CDR3 protein. The data hold almost 700,000 distinct CDR3 sequences, with 12% to 15% observed a single time. Sequenced sample: memory CD4+ T cells from blood. All receptors derive from a female donor in good health, serving as a healthy control.

This clonotype appeared a few times. In DNA, the CDR3 is TGTGCCAGCAGCGCAGACCCGGGACCGGGACTAGCGGGAGCCAAAAACATTCAGTACTTC. Translated, it gives CASSADPGPGLAGAKNIQYF. This chain links TRBV5-5 with TRBJ2-4, with 12 nucleotides matching TRBD2. CDR3 length: 20 amino acids. Germline CDR1 and CDR2: SGHKS and YYEKEE (reference sequence). The V and J ends lost 4 bases and 0 bases, in that order; junction bases with no gene match: 14. Filled out from reference TRBV5-5 and TRBJ2-4, the complete variable domain reads DAGVTQSPTHLIKTRGQQVTLRCSPISGHKSVSWYQQVLGQGPQFIFQYYEKEERGRGNFPDRFSARQFPNYSSELNVNALLLGDSALYLCASSADPGPGLAGAKNIQYFGAGTRLSVL.

Ten or more counts support this clonotype. The rearrangement uses TRBV12-3 or TRBV12-4 and TRBJ2-1; 8 positions agree with TRBD1. The CDR3 extends over 16 amino acids. V was clipped by 6 bases and J by 0 bases; unmatched bases: 7. The CDR3: CASSYGQGSSYNEQFF. The DNA of the CDR3 is TGTGCCAGCAGCTACGGACAGGGAAGCTCCTACAATGAGCAGTTCTTC.

A single count supports this clonotype. The chain carries TRBV18 and TRBJ1-2, with D perhaps TRBD1 (5 bases). V was cut by 3 bases and J by 7 bases, with 21 bases left in between. The CDR3 sequence is 16 residues long. Germline V gives CDR1 KGHSH, CDR2 LQKENI. The CDR3: CASSPQSGIRPGGYTF. The CDR3 bases are TGTGCCAGCTCACCCCAATCAGGGATTCGCCCCGGTGGCTACACCTTC.

The table lists this clonotype with many counts. This rearrangement joins TRBV5-1 to TRBJ1-2, with a tentative D call TRBD1 (5 bases). Looked up from germline, CDR1 is SGHRS and CDR2 is YFSETQ. The CDR3 runs to 14 residues. Trimming took off 0 bases at V and 4 bases at J, with 10 bases between the two ends. CDR3: CASSLEGALYGYTF. CDR3 DNA sequence: TGCGCCAGCAGCTTGGAAGGGGCCCTCTATGGCTACACCTTC.

This clonotype has a handful of counts. Written as DNA, the CDR3 is TGCGCCAGCAGCTATCAGGGGGATAATTCACCCCTCCACTTT. It translates to CASSYQGDNSPLHF. The V gene is TRBV5-1, the J gene TRBJ1-6, with 7 bases lining up with TRBD1. Germline V gene lookup returns CDR1 SGHRS and CDR2 YFSETQ. J gave up 5 bases and V 3 bases, and 2 bases lay outside the gene matches. The CDR3 has 14 residues.

The sample holds many counts of this clonotype. The rearrangement joins TRBV12-3 or TRBV12-4 to TRBJ1-1; no firm D call. The CDR3 is 13 amino acids. V was clipped by 4 bases and J by 1 base, with 7 bases between them. This CDR3 reads CASSSRQNTEAFF. The DNA for the CDR3 is TGTGCCAGCAGTTCTCGACAGAACACTGAAGCTTTCTTT.

V and J are TRBV5-1 and TRBJ2-1, with TRBD1 as a possible D gene (8 bases). V lost 2 bases to trimming and J lost 8 bases, with 17 bases between them. CDR1 is SGHRS, CDR2 YFSETQ, per germline. The CDR3 contains 15 residues. Here the CDR3 DNA reads TGCGCCAGCAGCTTACAGGGGGGGGGCGTGGATGAGCAGTTCTTC. Protein sequence: CASSLQGGGVDEQFF.

This chain connects TRBV20-1 to TRBJ2-7, with 12 bases matching TRBD1. The CDR3 has 13 amino acids. The V and J ends lost 3 bases and 7 bases, in that order; junction bases with no gene match: 4. Germline V gene sequence: CDR1 DFQATT, CDR2 SNEGSKA (reference sequence). Written as DNA, the CDR3 is TGCAGTGCTAGGGGACAGGGGGCCGGGGAGCAGTACTTC. Protein product: CSARGQGAGEQYF.

This clonotype was picked up a small number of times. The chain joins TRBV28 to TRBJ2-1; the match to TRBD1 covers 10 bases. V shed 4 bases, J shed 7 bases, and the junction held 10 bases outside the gene matches. CDR3 length: 16 amino acids. CDR1 and CDR2 (germline): MDHEN, SYDVKM. CDR3 loop: CASSSPGTGDGNEQFF. The CDR3 DNA sequence: TGTGCCAGCAGTTCACCCGGGACAGGGGATGGTAATGAGCAGTTCTTC.

The rearrangement uses TRBV6-2 or TRBV6-3 and TRBJ1-1, with D unclear. The CDR3 totals 15 residues. The ends were cut back, 5 bases at V and 3 bases at J, with 16 bases in the middle. Germline CDR1 is MNHEY and CDR2 is SVGEGT. CDR3 in DNA: TGTGCCAGCAGTAAGGTTTCCAGCGTGGACACTGAAGCTTTCTTT. Translating gives CASSKVSSVDTEAFF.

The chain carries TRBV10-3 and TRBJ2-5; possibly TRBD2 for D (6 bases). This CDR3 comprises 11 residues. Trimming took off 8 bases at V and 3 bases at J, with 7 bases between the two ends. Germline V CDR1 and CDR2: ENHRY, SYGVKD. The CDR3 region has the DNA TGTGCCATCTTAGCGGAAGAGACCCAGTACTTC. Its protein is CAILAEETQYF.

The chain links TRBV20-1 to TRBJ2-2, with 12 positions matching TRBD1. This CDR3 spans 16 amino acids. V lost 6 bases and J lost 6; bases outside the gene matches: 11. Looked up from germline, CDR1 is DFQATT and CDR2 is SNEGSKA (reference sequence). The CDR3 nucleotides read TGCAGTGCCAAAAATCCGGGACAGGGGGCCCCCGGGGAGCTGTTTTTT. It specifies CSAKNPGQGAPGELFF.

Written as DNA, the CDR3 is TGTGCCAGCAGCCGAGCGACCGGGACGGGCTTAAACAATGAGCAGTTCTTC. This gives the protein CASSRATGTGLNNEQFF. The V and J genes are TRBV3-1 and TRBJ2-1; D tentatively reads TRBD1 or TRBD2 (5 bases each). Trimming pared 4 bases from V and 5 bases from J, leaving 21 bases between. CDR1 is LGHDT, CDR2 YNNKEL, per germline (reference sequence). The CDR3 has 17 residues.

This clonotype was found many times. This chain connects TRBV29-1 to TRBJ2-2; 8 bases are shared with TRBD1. Germline CDR1 SQVTM, CDR2 ANQGSEA. Germline trimming cut 4 bases from V and 4 bases from J; bases unmatched to any gene: 5. The CDR3 extends over 14 amino acids. The CDR3 sequence: CSVAGQAITGELFF. For the CDR3, the DNA is TGCAGCGTTGCGGGACAGGCGATCACCGGGGAGCTGTTTTTT.

This clonotype has a handful of counts. The chain is built from TRBV6-5 and TRBJ1-5; D might be TRBD1 (5 bases). The CDR3 runs to 15 residues. V was clipped by 5 bases and J by 7 bases, with 18 bases between them. CDR1 is MNHEY and CDR2 is SVGAGI in the germline V gene. The CDR3: CASSADWEGRQPQHF. CDR3 sequence (DNA): TGTGCCAGCAGTGCCGACTGGGAGGGACGGCAGCCCCAGCATTTT.

J is TRBJ2-2 and V is TRBV10-3, with 13 nucleotides matching TRBD2. The V and J ends lost 6 bases and 7 bases, in that order; junction bases with no gene match: 8. The germline CDR1 and CDR2 sequences are ENHRY and SYGVKD. The CDR3 has 16 residues. CDR3 nucleotides: TGTGCCATCAGACTAGCGGGAGGGCCGTCTGGCGGGGAGCTGTTTTTT. Translation: CAIRLAGGPSGGELFF.

The chain is built from TRBV20-1 and TRBJ2-3; D is uncertain. The CDR3 sequence is 15 residues long. The V gene lost 2 bases and the J gene lost 0 bases, with 12 bases spanning the gap. Germline loops: CDR1 DFQATT, CDR2 SNEGSKA (reference sequence). The chain's CDR3 is CSARKGWESTDTQYF. The CDR3 nucleotides are TGCAGTGCTAGAAAAGGGTGGGAAAGCACAGATACGCAGTATTTT.

This clonotype was seen many times. This chain uses TRBV5-1 with TRBJ2-5; TRBD2 might be the D (7 bases). The germline V gene has CDR1 SGHRS and CDR2 YFSETQ. This CDR3 region has 14 residues. Trimming removed 4 bases from V and 3 bases from J, with 13 bases in between. Written as DNA, the CDR3 is TGCGCCAGCAGCCCCGGAGGGGGGGAAGAGACCCAGTACTTC. Encoded protein: CASSPGGGEETQYF.

This clonotype came up many times. V usage is TRBV20-1 and J usage is TRBJ2-3; tentative D call: TRBD2 (6 bases). Germline assignment: CDR1 DFQATT and CDR2 SNEGSKA (reference sequence). The CDR3 contains 14 residues. The V gene lost 5 bases and the J gene lost 4 bases, with 16 bases spanning the gap. CDR3 sequence reads: CSAPRDSEADTQYF. CDR3 nucleotide sequence: TGCAGTGCTCCCCGGGACTCTGAGGCAGATACGCAGTATTTT.

This clonotype was observed many times. The chain joins TRBV5-1 to TRBJ2-1; tentative D call: TRBD2 (5 bases). V was pared by 1 base and J by 2 bases, with 13 bases between. Germline CDR1 SGHRS, CDR2 YFSETQ. The CDR3 loop spans 16 amino acids. For the CDR3, the DNA is TGCGCCAGCAGCTTGTTGCTAGCCGAAGCCTACAATGAGCAGTTCTTC. Translating it yields CASSLLLAEAYNEQFF.